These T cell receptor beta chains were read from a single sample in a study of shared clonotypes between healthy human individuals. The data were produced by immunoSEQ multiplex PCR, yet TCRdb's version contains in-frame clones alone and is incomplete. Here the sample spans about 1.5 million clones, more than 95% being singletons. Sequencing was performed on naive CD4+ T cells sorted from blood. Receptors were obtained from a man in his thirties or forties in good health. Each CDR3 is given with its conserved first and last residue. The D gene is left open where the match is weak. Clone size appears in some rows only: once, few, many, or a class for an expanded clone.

TGTGCCAGCAGTATCTTAAGCGGGAGGATCCCAGATACGCAGTATTTT CASSILSGRIPDTQYF TRBD2 TRBV28 . TRBJ2-3
TGTGCCAGCAGTTTAGGGGCTTCAACTAATGAAAAACTGTTTTTT CASSLGASTNEKLFF . TRBV28 . TRBJ1-4
TGCGCCAGCAGTCGGAGGACAGGGCTTTACGAGCAGTACTTC CASSRRTGLYEQYF TRBD1 TRBV5-1 . TRBJ2-7
TGTGCCAGCAGTCGACAGGGCGACGCCGGGGAGCTGTTTTTT CASSRQGDAGELFF TRBD1 TRBV11-3 once TRBJ2-2
TGTGCCAGCAGCCCAGACAGCCTCTCCCCAGATACGCAGTATTTT CASSPDSLSPDTQYF . TRBV5-5 . TRBJ2-3
TGCGCCAGCAGCTCGGATCTCTACGAGCAGTACTTC CASSSDLYEQYF . TRBV5-1 . TRBJ2-7
TGTGCCAGCAGCTTGGAGCTTAGCGGGAGATCGGGCAATGAGCAGTTCTTC CASSLELSGRSGNEQFF TRBD2 TRBV5-8 . TRBJ2-1
TGTGCCAGCTCAGTGCTCGACGGCCATGAGCAGTTCTTC CASSVLDGHEQFF . TRBV18 . TRBJ2-1
TGTGCCTGGAGCCTTTTTCCAGGGGGCAGGGGGACCCAGTACTTC CAWSLFPGGRGTQYF TRBD1 TRBV30 once TRBJ2-5
TGTGCCAGCAGTTTATCGGCCCCCACAGATACGCAGTATTTT CASSLSAPTDTQYF . TRBV27 . TRBJ2-3
TGTGCCAGCAGCCAAGTGGGTCTAAGGGGAGCTGGGGCTGAAGCTTTCTTT CASSQVGLRGAGAEAFF . TRBV14 once TRBJ1-1
TGTGCCAGCAGCGATATGACAGGGAATGAAGGAAACACCATATATTTT CASSDMTGNEGNTIYF TRBD1 TRBV9 . TRBJ1-3
TGTGCCAGCAGTGAACGGGGAGGGGTTGAAAAACTGTTTTTT CASSERGGVEKLFF . TRBV6-1 . TRBJ1-4
TGTGCCACCGGAGTAGGGTCCTACAATGAGCAGTTCTTC CATGVGSYNEQFF . TRBV10-3 . TRBJ2-1
TGCGCCAGCTTGGGAAGCGGGCATGAGCAGTTCTTC CASLGSGHEQFF . TRBV5-1 . TRBJ2-1
TGTGCCAGCAGTTCCGCCCACCGGGCTCAAAACTATGGCTACACCTTC CASSSAHRAQNYGYTF . TRBV6-6 . TRBJ1-2
TGTGCCAGCAGTCATCGACAGGGGGGATCCTACGAGCAGTACTTC CASSHRQGGSYEQYF TRBD1 TRBV27 . TRBJ2-7
TGTGCCAGCACCAGGGAATCGTACGAGCAGTACTTC CASTRESYEQYF . TRBV2 . TRBJ2-7
TGTGCCAGCAGTGTCCTGGCGTTGGTAGAGACCCAGTACTTC CASSVLALVETQYF . TRBV2 . TRBJ2-5
TGTGCCAGCAGAGAGGACGCTTACAATGAGCAGTTCTTC CASREDAYNEQFF . TRBV6-5 . TRBJ2-1
TGTGCCAGCAGGCCACAGGGTCAAGAGACCCAGTACTTC CASRPQGQETQYF . TRBV6-1 . TRBJ2-5
TGTGCCAGCAGTGAACAAGGACTAGACTCCTACGAGCAGTACTTC CASSEQGLDSYEQYF TRBD2 TRBV6-1 . TRBJ2-7
TGTGCCAGCAGTTTACCTCAGTTGGGGACGGGGGAGCTGTTTTTT CASSLPQLGTGELFF . TRBV28 . TRBJ2-2
TGTGCCAGGGCGGGCTGGGCGGCAGCGGGAGCCTCCTACAATGAGCAGTTCTTC CARAGWAAAGASYNEQFF TRBD2 TRBV6-4 . TRBJ2-1
TGTGCCAGCAGCTTAGTGATCCTTAGCACAGATACGCAGTATTTT CASSLVILSTDTQYF . TRBV7-9 . TRBJ2-3
TGCGCCAGCAGCTTTTTTAGCGGGAGAATCACAGATACGCAGTATTTT CASSFFSGRITDTQYF TRBD2 TRBV5-1 . TRBJ2-3
TGTGCCAGCAGAAAACTAGCGGGAGTGCCCGGAGATACGCAGTATTTT CASRKLAGVPGDTQYF TRBD2 TRBV5-5 . TRBJ2-3
TGTGCCAGCAGTTTAGCAGGGGTCCAAAACAATGAGCAGTTCTTC CASSLAGVQNNEQFF . TRBV28 . TRBJ2-1
TGTGCCAGCAGCTTGGACGGGCGGGAGTGGAATGAGCAGTTCTTC CASSLDGREWNEQFF TRBD2 TRBV5-6 . TRBJ2-1
TGTGCCAGCAGGCTCCCAGGTGGCGGGAGATCCGGGGAGCTGTTTTTT CASRLPGGGRSGELFF TRBD2 TRBV7-2 . TRBJ2-2
TGTGCCAGCAGCTTCGGATATAACACCGGGGAGCTGTTTTTT CASSFGYNTGELFF . TRBV11-3 . TRBJ2-2
TGCGCCAGCAGCTGGACAGGGAATAGCAATCAGCCCCAGCATTTT CASSWTGNSNQPQHF TRBD1 TRBV5-1 . TRBJ1-5
TGTGCCAGCAGCGCCCGCCCGGACACCGGGGAGCTGTTTTTT CASSARPDTGELFF . TRBV9 . TRBJ2-2
TGCGCCAGCAGCCCTAAGACTAGCGGAAATGGGGGGGAGCAGTACTTC CASSPKTSGNGGEQYF TRBD2 TRBV5-1 . TRBJ2-7
TGTGCCAGCAGCCTAACCTACGAGCAGTACTTC CASSLTYEQYF . TRBV6-1 once TRBJ2-7
TGTGCCAGCAGCTTGGGGGGTTTCGAGCAGTACTTC CASSLGGFEQYF . TRBV5-4 . TRBJ2-7
TGTGCCATCAGTGAGGCCTTAATTAGGGAAGCTTTCTTT CAISEALIREAFF . TRBV10-3 . TRBJ1-1
TGTGCCAGTACCACTCTCGGGGTCCCCTACAATGAGCAGTTCTTC CASTTLGVPYNEQFF . TRBV19 . TRBJ2-1
TGTGCCAGCAGCTTGGGGGGTTACGAGCAGTACTTC CASSLGGYEQYF . TRBV5-6 . TRBJ2-7
TGTGCCAGCAGCGAGGGGGGGTTAGCTAGCACAGATACGCAGTATTTT CASSEGGLASTDTQYF . TRBV5-4 . TRBJ2-3
TGCGCCAGCAGCTTGGACGGACAGTCATACGAGCAGTACTTC CASSLDGQSYEQYF . TRBV5-1 . TRBJ2-7
TGTGCCAGCAGTGTCCATGACTACGAGCAGTACTTC CASSVHDYEQYF . TRBV25-1 . TRBJ2-7
TGTGCCAGCAGCGACGGGAGTCGGTCAGGAGATACGCAGTATTTT CASSDGSRSGDTQYF . TRBV9 . TRBJ2-3
TGTGCCAGCAGTCCCCAGGGCGGGAGGCCTTACAATGAGCAGTTCTTC CASSPQGGRPYNEQFF TRBD2 TRBV27 . TRBJ2-1
TGTGCCAGCAGCGCCGCTTGGGGGGCAACTGGAAACACCATATATTTT CASSAAWGATGNTIYF . TRBV9 . TRBJ1-3
TGCAGCGTGCGCAGGGGGCCGGGAAACACCATATATTTT CSVRRGPGNTIYF TRBD1 TRBV29-1 . TRBJ1-3
TGTGCCAGCAGCTCCCGAAGCAGCGGGAGTTCCTACAATGAGCAGTTCTTC CASSSRSSGSSYNEQFF TRBD2 TRBV7-2 . TRBJ2-1
TGCGCCAGCAGTGAGGGCGGGGCGGGAGGGTCTGAGAGCTCCTACAATGAGCAGTTCTTC CASSEGGAGGSESSYNEQFF TRBD2 TRBV10-1 . TRBJ2-1
TGCGCCAGCAGCCTTCCATACCCAGCGGCCACAGATACGCAGTATTTT CASSLPYPAATDTQYF . TRBV4-1 . TRBJ2-3
TGCGCCAGCAGCCACGGGACAGGGAGCTCCTACGAGCAGTACTTC CASSHGTGSSYEQYF TRBD1 TRBV5-1 . TRBJ2-7
TGTGCCAGCTCACCACTTGGAGGGGGCGGACAGCCCCAGCATTTT CASSPLGGGGQPQHF TRBD1 TRBV18 . TRBJ1-5